The text below deals with one TCR beta chain. This record belongs to a study of cytomegalovirus exposure and HLA in healthy donors. Here immunoSEQ multiplex PCR was the method, and the copy in TCRdb shows in-frame clones only, minus some. The sample records around 150,000 clones, around four fifths being singletons. This clonotype was sampled from a man aged 25-40 years in good health and CMV-seropositive. The sequenced sample consisted of PBMCs.

As DNA, the CDR3 is TGCGCCAGCAGCTCAACCTTACAGGTAATGAACACTGAAGCTTTCTTT. Translating gives CASSSTLQVMNTEAFF. The chain recombines TRBV5-1 with TRBJ1-1, with D maybe TRBD1 (5 bases). CDR1 and CDR2 (germline): SGHRS, YFSETQ. The ends were cut back, 3 bases at V and 0 bases at J, with 15 bases in the middle. CDR3 length: 16 residues.